Following are 8 T cell receptor beta chains from one sample sequenced in a study of blood T cells in healthy people across ages. The use of a sample-barcoded 5' primer and a J-beta primer mix characterized a second PCR of about 7 to 12 cycles. Each CDR3 protein gets one entry after TCRdb re-called the 5' RACE reads with MiXCR. Seen here are around 1.7 million distinct CDR3 sequences, 28% observed once, and the top ten hold roughly 8%. The sequenced sample was blood. The receptors originated from a woman in her 30s in good health.

This clonotype was observed many times. This chain uses TRBV7-2 with TRBJ2-7, with a tentative D call TRBD2 (6 bases). CDR1 is SGHTA and CDR2 is FQGNSA in the germline V gene. CDR3 length equals 14 residues. V lost 5 bases to trimming and J lost 5 bases, with 16 bases between them. Here the CDR3 DNA reads TGTGCCAGCAGCCAGGGCCGGGGGATTCACGAGCAGTACTTC. Protein sequence: CASSQGRGIHEQYF.

This rearrangement joins TRBV6-6 to TRBJ2-7, with D hard to call. From germline, CDR1 is MNHNY and CDR2 SVGAGI (reference sequence). This CDR3 spans 12 amino acids. With 9 bases removed from V and 2 bases from J, the gap between germline ends came to 11 bases. CDR3 sequence (DNA): TGTGCCAGTTGGGCCGGTACCTACGAGCAGTACTTC. Its protein is CASWAGTYEQYF.

This chain uses TRBV28 with TRBJ1-2; D perhaps matches TRBD1 (5 bases). Trimming took 6 bases from V and 4 from J, leaving 18 bases between them. Germline V gene lookup returns CDR1 MDHEN and CDR2 SYDVKM. The CDR3 sequence is 15 residues long. The CDR3, as DNA: TGTGCCAGCAGCCCCCGGACACTTAAAGTCTATGGCTACACCTTC. Amino acids: CASSPRTLKVYGYTF.

This clonotype was counted many times. At one of its ends the junction is not consistent with the germline gene, which may arise from a read error. The V and J genes are TRBV5-1 and TRBJ2-7; D ambiguous. The germline V gene has CDR1 SGHRS and CDR2 YFSETQ. The CDR3 has 13 residues. This CDR3 reads CASSLDPSYEQYF. The CDR3 nucleotides read TGTGCCAGCAGCCTCGATCCTTCCTACGAGCAGTACTTC.

As to this clonotype: This could be a read error, since a much larger clone is one nucleotide away. This chain joins TRBV25-1 and TRBJ1-2; a weak D match, TRBD1 (5 bases). Germline values: CDR1 MGHDK, CDR2 SYGVNS. The CDR3 has 12 residues. In DNA form, the CDR3 reads TGTACCAGCAGGCGGGGGGACTATGGCTACACCTTC. It is translated as CTSRRGDYGYTF.

The V and J genes are TRBV28 and TRBJ2-1; D unresolved. The CDR3 has 15 residues. Germline V lookup: CDR1 MDHEN, CDR2 SYDVKM. The ends were cut back, 7 bases at V and 9 bases at J, with 22 bases in the middle. CDR3 nucleotide sequence: TGTGCCAGCAATGTTCCGGGCCTAGGCCGTGGTGAGCAGTTCTTC. This gives the protein CASNVPGLGRGEQFF. The full variable domain, in which reference TRBV28 and TRBJ2-1 provide the parts outside the CDR3, is DVKVTQSSRYLVKRTGEKVFLECVQDMDHENMFWYRQDPGLGLRLIYFSYDVKMKEKGDIPEGYSVSREKKERFSLILESASTNQTSMYLCASNVPGLGRGEQFFGPGTRLTVL.

V gene TRBV6-5 combines with J gene TRBJ2-7, with 7 bases that match TRBD1. The J call could be wrong; TRBJ2-1 is a better fit for the DNA end. The CDR3 totals 14 residues. Germline V gene lookup returns CDR1 MNHEY and CDR2 SVGAGI. CDR3 residues: CASSYRDSSYEQFF. For the CDR3, the DNA is TGTGCCAGCAGTTACCGGGACAGCTCCTACGAGCAGTTCTTC.

Only a few counts were recorded for this clonotype. V and J are TRBV10-3 and TRBJ2-4; D is uncertain. Germline V CDR1 and CDR2: ENHRY, SYGVKD. V dropped 0 bases and J dropped 0 bases, with 9 bases sitting between them. This CDR3 spans 16 amino acids. The CDR3 bases are TGTGCCATCAGTGAGTCGGCAGGTCGAGCCAAAAACATTCAGTACTTC. Protein product: CAISESAGRAKNIQYF.